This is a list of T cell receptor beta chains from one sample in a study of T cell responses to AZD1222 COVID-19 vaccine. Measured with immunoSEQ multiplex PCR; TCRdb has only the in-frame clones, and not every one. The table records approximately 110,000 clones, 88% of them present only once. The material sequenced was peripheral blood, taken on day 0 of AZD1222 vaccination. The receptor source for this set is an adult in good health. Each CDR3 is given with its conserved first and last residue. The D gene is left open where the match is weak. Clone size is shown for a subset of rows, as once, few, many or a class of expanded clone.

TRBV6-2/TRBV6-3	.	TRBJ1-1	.	CASSPYRSGHLNTEAFF	TGTGCCAGCAGCCCTTATAGGTCTGGACACCTGAACACTGAAGCTTTCTTT
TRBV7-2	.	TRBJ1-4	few	CASSGDRGVATNEKLFF	TGTGCCAGCAGTGGGGACCGAGGGGTGGCAACTAATGAAAAACTGTTTTTT
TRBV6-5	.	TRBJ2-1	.	CASSYRRGNEQFF	TGTGCCAGCAGTTACCGGCGGGGCAATGAGCAGTTCTTC
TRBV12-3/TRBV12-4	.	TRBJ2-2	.	CASRNRSPGELFF	TGTGCCAGCAGAAACAGGTCCCCCGGGGAGCTGTTTTTT
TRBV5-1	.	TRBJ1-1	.	CASSADGRAEAFF	TGCGCCAGCAGCGCGGACGGGCGCGCTGAAGCTTTCTTT
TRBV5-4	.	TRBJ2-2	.	CASSLVGATSLTGELFF	TGTGCCAGCAGCTTGGTGGGGGCGACATCTCTAACCGGGGAGCTGTTTTTT
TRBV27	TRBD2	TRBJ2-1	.	CARVLAVIYNEQFF	TGTGCCAGAGTACTAGCGGTGATCTACAATGAGCAGTTCTTC
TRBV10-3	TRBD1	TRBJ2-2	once	CAIMGTGDTGELFF	TGTGCCATCATGGGGACAGGGGACACCGGGGAGCTGTTTTTT
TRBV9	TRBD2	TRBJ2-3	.	CASSAKPTGSGMRTDTQYF	TGTGCCAGCAGCGCTAAGCCTACTGGTAGCGGGATGAGAACAGATACGCAGTATTTT
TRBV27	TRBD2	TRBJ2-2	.	CASSLWASGRSGELFF	TGTGCCAGCAGTCTTTGGGCTAGCGGGAGGTCCGGGGAGCTGTTTTTT
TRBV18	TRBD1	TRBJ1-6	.	CASSLDRGQNSPLHF	TGTGCCAGCTCACTTGACAGGGGGCAAAATTCACCCCTCCACTTT
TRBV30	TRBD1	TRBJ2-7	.	CAFTGQGRYEQYF	TGTGCCTTTACGGGACAGGGGAGGTACGAGCAGTACTTC
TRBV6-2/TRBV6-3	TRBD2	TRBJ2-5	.	CASSYFMRGKETQYF	TGTGCCAGCAGTTACTTTATGCGGGGGAAAGAGACCCAGTACTTC
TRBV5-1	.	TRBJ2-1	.	CASSPTGTQTYNEQFF	TGCGCCAGCAGCCCGACCGGGACCCAAACCTACAATGAGCAGTTCTTC
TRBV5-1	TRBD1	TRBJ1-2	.	CASSDSGTAHGYTF	TGCGCCAGCAGCGATTCCGGGACAGCCCATGGCTACACCTTC
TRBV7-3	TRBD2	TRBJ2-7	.	CASSLTGLAAYEQYF	TGTGCCAGCAGCCTAACGGGACTAGCGGCCTACGAGCAGTACTTC
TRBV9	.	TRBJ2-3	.	CASSVGLTSTDTQYF	TGTGCCAGCAGCGTAGGTCTGACTAGCACAGATACGCAGTATTTT
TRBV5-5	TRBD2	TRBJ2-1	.	CASSLHTSGYNEQFF	TGTGCCAGCAGCTTACACACTAGCGGATACAATGAGCAGTTCTTC
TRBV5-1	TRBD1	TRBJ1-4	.	CASTPSGTGHEKLFF	TGCGCCAGCACCCCTTCCGGGACAGGCCATGAAAAACTGTTTTTT
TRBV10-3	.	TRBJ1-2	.	CAISEGSAITF	TGTGCCATCAGTGAGGGGTCGGCCATCACCTTC
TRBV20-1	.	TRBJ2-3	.	CSARTTDTQYF	TGCAGTGCTAGGACCACAGATACGCAGTATTTT
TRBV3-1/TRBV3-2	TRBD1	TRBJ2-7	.	CASSQAQGAGEQYF	TGTGCCAGCAGCCAAGCACAGGGGGCTGGCGAGCAGTACTTC
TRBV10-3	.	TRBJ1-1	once	CAISVGQGNTEAFF	TGTGCCATCAGTGTTGGTCAGGGGAACACTGAAGCTTTCTTT
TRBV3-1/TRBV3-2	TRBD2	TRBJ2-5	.	CARGSGTKYSGETQYF	TGTGCCAGAGGTAGCGGGACAAAGTACTCGGGAGAGACCCAGTACTTC
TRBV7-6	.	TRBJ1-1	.	CASSSSLTIKTEAFF	TGTGCCAGCAGCTCTAGTCTCACCATTAAGACTGAAGCTTTCTTT
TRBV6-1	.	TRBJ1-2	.	CASSLGINYGYTF	TGTGCCAGCAGTTTGGGCATTAACTATGGCTACACCTTC